This entry is about one T cell receptor (beta chain). What it binds is unknown. TCRdb passed the reads through MiXCR, listing each CDR3 protein once. The data show about 740,000 distinct CDR3 sequences, 35% to 45% seen once. These data belong to a study of T cell repertoires in cytomegalovirus infection. At the level of the study: From public TCR beta signatures came an indication of both CMV infection and matching HLA type. Study-wide points: The study identified carriers of CMV plus the relevant HLA from cumulative public TCR beta family frequency. HLA-C-restricted CMV clonotypes gave the most frequent clonotype in two of eight donors.

Trimming pared 5 bases from V and 5 bases from J, leaving 12 bases between. The V gene's germline CDR1 is DFQATT and CDR2 SNEGSKA (reference sequence). This CDR3 region has 12 residues. Material: PBMCs. The sequence came from a human donor in good health (CMV status not recorded). Some clones in this sample may be carry-over from other donors' samples. J is TRBJ1-1 and V is TRBV20-1, with TRBD1 as a possible D gene (6 bases). CDR3 coding DNA: TGCAGTGCTTTTTCAGGGGAAACTGAAGCTTTCTTT. Translated: CSAFSGETEAFF.